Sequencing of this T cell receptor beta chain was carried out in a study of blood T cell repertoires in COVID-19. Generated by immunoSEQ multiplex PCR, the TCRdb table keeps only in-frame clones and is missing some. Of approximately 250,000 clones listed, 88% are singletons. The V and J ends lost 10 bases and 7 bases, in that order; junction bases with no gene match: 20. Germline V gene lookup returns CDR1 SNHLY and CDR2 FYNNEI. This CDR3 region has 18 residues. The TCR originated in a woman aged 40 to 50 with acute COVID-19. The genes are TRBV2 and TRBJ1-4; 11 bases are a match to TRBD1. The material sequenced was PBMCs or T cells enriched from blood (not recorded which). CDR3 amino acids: CATIRMGQGEVLREKLFF. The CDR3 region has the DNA TGTGCCACCATTAGAATGGGACAGGGGGAAGTTTTACGTGAAAAACTGTTTTTT.